The 28 T cell receptor beta chains below come from one sample, sequenced in a study of CD8 T cells in Susac syndrome. RNA, at roughly 0.45 to 1 ug, was reverse transcribed with random hexamers. TCRdb itself ran the immunoSEQ multiplex PCR reads through MiXCR, one entry per CDR3 protein. The sample shows more than 200,000 distinct CDR3 sequences, 85% to 95% of them seen only once. The sample taken for sequencing was CD4+ T cells from PBMCs. These receptors were collected from a human donor with multiple sclerosis.

This clonotype has just one count. The chain is built from TRBV25-1 and TRBJ2-5, with D maybe TRBD1 (6 bases). Germline-derived CDR1 and CDR2 are MGHDK and SYGVNS. Trimming stripped 1 base from V and 1 base from J, with 13 bases between. The CDR3 length is 16 residues. CDR3 sequence: CASSEFLGHLQETQYF. CDR3 sequence (DNA): TGTGCCAGCAGTGAATTTTTGGGACACCTCCAAGAGACCCAGTACTTC. The complete variable domain, with remaining parts taken from reference TRBV25-1 and TRBJ2-5, reads EADIYQTPRYLVIGTGKKITLECSQTMGHDKMYWYQQDPGMELHLIHYSYGVNSTEKGDLSSESTVSRIRTEHFPLTLESARPSHTSQYLCASSEFLGHLQETQYFGPGTRLLVL.

This clonotype was observed a single time. The chain employs TRBV28 and TRBJ2-2; TRBD2 is a possible D gene (5 bases). With 10 bases removed from V and 6 bases from J, the gap between germline ends came to 24 bases. There are 16 residues in the CDR3. Germline V CDR1 and CDR2: MDHEN, SYDVKM. The CDR3 is CATKMPRGRGAGELFF. As DNA, the CDR3 is TGTGCCACCAAGATGCCCAGAGGGCGCGGTGCCGGGGAGCTGTTTTTT.

The V call is TRBV28, the J call TRBJ2-6; 7 nucleotides match TRBD1. Losses at the gene ends were 6 bases for V and 2 bases for J; bases not matched to a gene: 4. The V gene's germline CDR1 is MDHEN and CDR2 SYDVKM. This CDR3 is 15 amino acids long. The CDR3 spells CASSSGGAGANVLTF. For the CDR3, the DNA is TGTGCCAGCAGCTCAGGGGGTGCTGGGGCCAACGTCCTGACTTTC.

The CDR3 region has the DNA TGTGCCAGCAGCTTAACGGACAGGATCTACGAGCAGTACTTC. Its translation is CASSLTDRIYEQYF. The chain uses TRBV6-6 and TRBJ2-7; 7 bases match TRBD1. V shed 6 bases, J shed 3 bases, and the junction held 8 bases outside the gene matches. Germline CDR1 reads MNHNY; CDR2 reads SVGAGI (reference sequence). CDR3 length: 14 amino acids.

In DNA, the CDR3 is TGTGCCAGCAGCCAAGATCCCCAGGGGCTCCAAGGTGAGCAGTTCTTC. Amino acids: CASSQDPQGLQGEQFF. This chain links TRBV3-1 with TRBJ2-1; D is possibly TRBD1 (6 bases). V was trimmed by 0 bases and J by 9 bases, leaving 18 bases between them. This CDR3 contains 16 residues. The germline CDR1 and CDR2 sequences are LGHDT and YNNKEL (reference sequence).

The chain is built from TRBV12-3 or TRBV12-4 and TRBJ2-2, with D possibly being TRBD1 or TRBD2 (5 bases each). This CDR3 contains 13 residues. Trimming stripped 6 bases from V and 4 bases from J, with 9 bases between. The CDR3: CASRGTGTGELFF. In DNA form, the CDR3 reads TGTGCCAGCAGAGGGACGGGCACCGGGGAGCTGTTTTTT.

This clonotype was counted a few times. The chain joins TRBV5-4 to TRBJ2-5; the D call may be TRBD1 or TRBD2 (5 bases each). CDR1 is SGHNT, CDR2 YYREEE, per germline (reference sequence). The CDR3 is 14 residues long. The V end was cut by 1 base, the J end by 2 bases, with 9 bases between. In DNA form, the CDR3 reads TGTGCCAGCAGCTTGCCGGGACGTCAAGAGACCCAGTACTTC. Protein product: CASSLPGRQETQYF.

The V and J genes are TRBV28 and TRBJ2-7, with D possibly matching TRBD2 (6 bases). This CDR3 contains 14 residues. Germline CDR1 and CDR2: MDHEN and SYDVKM. Deletions cut 3 bases from V and 3 bases from J, with 12 bases between. CDR3 in amino acids: CASSFWPGVYEQYF. DNA of the CDR3: TGTGCCAGCAGTTTCTGGCCGGGGGTCTACGAGCAGTACTTC.

The chain uses TRBV28 and TRBJ1-5, with D possibly matching TRBD1 (5 bases). Trimming shortened V by 2 bases and J by 7 bases, and 15 bases separated the two germline ends. Germline V gene data show CDR1 as MDHEN and CDR2 as SYDVKM. CDR3 length: 15 residues. The CDR3 nucleotides read TGTGCCAGCAGTTTAGTGGCAGGGCTGGGACAGCCCCAGCATTTT. Its protein is CASSLVAGLGQPQHF.

V usage is TRBV20-1 and J usage is TRBJ2-1; tentatively, D is TRBD1 (6 bases). The CDR3 loop spans 14 amino acids. Germline V gene data show CDR1 as DFQATT and CDR2 as SNEGSKA (reference sequence). V lost 1 base to trimming and J lost 7 bases, with 14 bases between them. CDR3 loop: CSARGGPRENEQFF. CDR3 bases: TGCAGTGCTAGAGGGGGGCCCAGGGAAAATGAGCAGTTCTTC.

Concerning this clonotype: A read error may account for a junction end that differs from germline. The chain employs TRBV19 and TRBJ1-2, with D tentatively TRBD1 (5 bases). CDR3 length equals 12 residues. Germline assignment: CDR1 LNHDA and CDR2 SQIVND (reference sequence). The DNA of the CDR3 is TGTGCCAGTAGTCTACTCGGGGGGAGCCCACACTTC. Translation gives CASSLLGGSPHF.

The chain employs TRBV6-1 and TRBJ2-1; a possible D gene is TRBD1 (7 bases). The CDR3 spans 17 residues. The V and J ends lost 7 bases and 7 bases respectively, with 26 bases between them. Germline CDR1 MNHNS, CDR2 SASEGT. The CDR3 DNA is TGTGCCAGCAAGCCGTGGCAGGGGGGCAGGTCGGGTAATGAGCAGTTCTTC. This gives the protein CASKPWQGGRSGNEQFF.

In nucleotides, the CDR3 is TGTGCCAGCAGTGACGGACAGGGAGCATACTACACCTTC. This codes for CASSDGQGAYYTF. The chain combines TRBV6-4 with TRBJ1-2; 8 bases match TRBD1. Germline CDR1 is MRHNA and CDR2 is SNTAGT. The CDR3 has 13 residues. Unmatched junction bases numbered 6, after V lost 2 bases and J lost 10 bases.

The chain joins TRBV2 to TRBJ1-4; possible D gene TRBD1, 6 bases. Trimming shortened V by 4 bases and J by 0 bases, and 12 bases separated the two germline ends. Germline V lookup: CDR1 SNHLY, CDR2 FYNNEI. There are 16 residues in the CDR3. CDR3 nucleotides: TGTGCCAGCAGTGCCGACAGGCAGGCAACTAATGAAAAACTGTTTTTT. Translated: CASSADRQATNEKLFF.

This clonotype has a handful of counts. The rearrangement uses TRBV7-9 and TRBJ2-2; no reliable D call. Germline CDR1 is SEHNR and CDR2 is FQNEAQ (reference sequence). CDR3 length: 14 amino acids. V was clipped by 0 bases and J by 0 bases, with 2 bases between them. The CDR3 loop reads CASSLAPNTGELFF. The CDR3 DNA is TGTGCCAGCAGCTTAGCCCCGAACACCGGGGAGCTGTTTTTT.

The chain carries TRBV5-1 and TRBJ2-7; perhaps TRBD2 as D (6 bases). The CDR3 consists of 14 residues. Trimming stripped 4 bases from V and 0 bases from J, with 11 bases between. Germline V gene sequence: CDR1 SGHRS, CDR2 YFSETQ. The CDR3: CASSGGASSYEQYF. CDR3 coding DNA: TGCGCCAGCAGCGGCGGGGCGAGCTCCTACGAGCAGTACTTC.

The chain employs TRBV25-1 and TRBJ2-3; 13 nucleotides align to TRBD2. CDR3 length: 17 amino acids. Germline loops: CDR1 MGHDK, CDR2 SYGVNS. J lost 6 bases, V lost 3 bases, and 9 bases had no gene match. CDR3 sequence (DNA): TGTGCCAGCAGTGATCTAACTAGCGGGGGGGCATCGGATACGCAGTATTTT. Residues: CASSDLTSGGASDTQYF.

This chain joins TRBV5-6 and TRBJ2-1; 15 nucleotides agree with TRBD2. V dropped 4 bases and J dropped 5; count of bases not matched to a gene: 7. The germline CDR1 and CDR2 sequences are SGHDT and YYEEEE. This CDR3 has 17 residues. The DNA for the CDR3 is TGTGCCAGCAGCCCTGGACTAGCGGGAGGGAGGGACAATGAGCAGTTCTTC. Translated, it gives CASSPGLAGGRDNEQFF.

V usage is TRBV7-9 and J usage is TRBJ2-3, with D maybe TRBD1 (5 bases). V lost 1 base and J lost 4, with 15 bases in between. The CDR3 loop spans 16 amino acids. CDR1 is SEHNR, CDR2 FQNEAQ, per germline (reference sequence). The CDR3 region has the DNA TGTGCCAGCAGCTTAGGCAGGGTGCGTTTAGCAGATACGCAGTATTTT. Translation: CASSLGRVRLADTQYF.

This clonotype was found once. The chain joins TRBV30 to TRBJ1-1; TRBD1 matches 8 bases. The CDR3 loop spans 15 amino acids. In germline, CDR1 is GTSNPN, CDR2 SVGIG (reference sequence). The V segment lost 3 bases and the J segment 3 bases; nucleotides outside the gene matches: 9. The CDR3 loop is CAWSGGQGGDTEAFF. The CDR3 DNA is TGTGCCTGGAGCGGAGGACAGGGTGGGGACACTGAAGCTTTCTTT.

This chain uses TRBV7-9 with TRBJ2-5; no reliable D call. CDR1 is SEHNR, CDR2 FQNEAQ, per germline (reference sequence). The ends were cut back, 5 bases at V and 3 bases at J, with 16 bases in the middle. CDR3 size: 15 residues. CDR3 protein: CASSKPGWVEETQYF. The CDR3 region has the DNA TGTGCCAGCAGCAAACCAGGTTGGGTAGAAGAGACCCAGTACTTC.

CDR3: CAWIGFGGTWGETQYF. The DNA for the CDR3 is TGTGCCTGGATAGGTTTTGGCGGGACTTGGGGGGAGACCCAGTACTTC. This chain links TRBV30 with TRBJ2-5; the D gene is possibly TRBD2 (6 bases). This CDR3 is 16 amino acids long. V was trimmed by 4 bases and J by 5 bases, leaving 23 bases between them. The germline gives CDR1 GTSNPN, CDR2 SVGIG (reference sequence).

V is TRBV7-8 and J is TRBJ1-4; D unclear. The CDR3 is 15 amino acids. The germline CDR1 and CDR2 sequences are SGHVS and FQNEAQ. V lost 5 bases to trimming and J lost 2 bases, with 12 bases between them. In nucleotides, the CDR3 is TGTGCCAGCAGCGATCAGAGGAGGACTAATGAAAAACTGTTTTTT. Protein: CASSDQRRTNEKLFF.

The V and J genes are TRBV20-1 and TRBJ2-3; D remains unclear. Germline loops: CDR1 DFQATT, CDR2 SNEGSKA (reference sequence). Between the trimmed V and J ends, which lost 1 base and 1 base, there was a span of 6 bases. The CDR3 runs 13 residues. In DNA form, the CDR3 reads TGCAGTGCTAGAGTTCCGGGCACAGATACGCAGTATTTT. It translates to CSARVPGTDTQYF.

The chain recombines TRBV7-6 with TRBJ1-1; D uncertain. Germline V gene data show CDR1 as SGHVS and CDR2 as FNYEAQ. The length of the CDR3 is 16 residues. Deletions cut 0 bases from V and 5 bases from J, with 16 bases between. For the CDR3, the DNA is TGTGCCAGCAGCTTAGCCCCCGGGCCTATGGGGACTGAAGCTTTCTTT. Protein sequence: CASSLAPGPMGTEAFF.

The chain is built from TRBV6-1 and TRBJ2-7, with a weak D call TRBD2 (5 bases). The CDR3 has 13 amino acids. The germline V gene has CDR1 MNHNS and CDR2 SASEGT. V lost 7 bases to trimming and J lost 0 bases, with 10 bases between them. In DNA, the CDR3 is TGTGCCAGCAACGTAGGGAGCTCCTACGAGCAGTACTTC. This encodes CASNVGSSYEQYF.

On this clonotype itself: Because it lacks the conserved phenylalanine or tryptophan at the end, this CDR3 is likely a read error. V is TRBV30 and J is TRBJ1-2, with 9 positions matching TRBD1. The CDR3 is made up of 13 amino acids. Germline V lookup: CDR1 GTSNPN, CDR2 SVGIG (reference sequence). Trimming removed 0 bases from V and 8 bases from J; junction bases left unmatched: 4. The DNA of the CDR3 is TGTGCCTGGAGTGTGGGACAGGGAGACGGCTACACCCTC. Translation: CAWSVGQGDGYTL.

V and J are TRBV11-2 and TRBJ2-4, with 7 bases fitting TRBD1. The ends lost 1 base at V and 6 bases at J; junction bases unmatched: 6. This CDR3 is 15 amino acids long. Germline assignment: CDR1 SGHAT and CDR2 FQNNGV. Here the CDR3 reads CASSLALAGGNIQYF. The DNA of the CDR3 is TGTGCCAGCAGCTTAGCCCTGGCAGGGGGAAACATTCAGTACTTC.